One and the same sample provided the 27 T cell receptor beta chains below, sequenced in a study of T cells in Graves' hyperthyroidism and ophthalmopathy. Amplification of TCR beta CDR3 regions used RNA as the template. Initially, a first-round RT-PCR of the TCR CDR3 employed the HTBI primer set. MiXCR, applied by TCRdb to the multiplex PCR reads, yields one record per CDR3 protein. The sample records hundreds of thousands of distinct CDR3 sequences, under 60% being singletons. The sample comprised peripheral blood or thyroid tissue (not recorded which). Source of these receptors: a woman in her late teens or twenties with Graves' hyperthyroidism.

This chain uses TRBV2 with TRBJ1-6, with D possibly matching TRBD1 (6 bases). With 5 bases removed from V and 4 bases from J, the gap between germline ends came to 9 bases. Germline CDR1 reads SNHLY; CDR2 reads FYNNEI. The CDR3 is made up of 14 amino acids. CDR3 DNA sequence: TGTGCCAGCAGTACTCAGGGGTATAATTCACCCCTCCACTTT. Translation gives CASSTQGYNSPLHF. Filled out from reference TRBV2 and TRBJ1-6, the complete variable domain reads EPEVTQTPSHQVTQMGQEVILRCVPISNHLYFYWYRQILGQKVEFLVSFYNNEISEKSEIFDDQFSVERPDGSNFTLKIRSTKLEDSAMYFCASSTQGYNSPLHFGNGTRLTVT.

This chain uses TRBV24-1 with TRBJ2-2, with 7 bases aligning to TRBD1. The trim removed 2 bases at V and 10 bases at J, leaving 3 bases unmatched. Germline CDR1 reads KGHDR; CDR2 reads SFDVKD. The CDR3 is made up of 13 amino acids. Here the CDR3 reads CATSDSTGLELFF. CDR3 DNA sequence: TGTGCCACCAGTGATTCGACAGGGCTGGAGCTGTTTTTT.

V gene TRBV5-1 combines with J gene TRBJ1-5, with a tentative D call TRBD1 (5 bases). V gave up 4 bases and J gave up 0 bases, with 11 bases separating them. Germline V gene lookup returns CDR1 SGHRS and CDR2 YFSETQ. This CDR3 has 15 residues. The DNA of the CDR3 is TGCGCCAGCAGCGCCGGGGCCGCTAGCAATCAGCCCCAGCATTTT. It translates to CASSAGAASNQPQHF.

This clonotype has ten or more counts. The rearrangement uses TRBV15 and TRBJ2-7, with 12 bases identical to TRBD2. The CDR3 runs 14 residues. Germline values: CDR1 LNHNV, CDR2 YYDKDF (reference sequence). The V segment lost 6 bases and the J segment 2 bases; nucleotides outside the gene matches: 2. The CDR3 is CATSGTSGPYEQYF. The CDR3 DNA follows: TGTGCCACCAGTGGGACTAGCGGGCCCTACGAGCAGTACTTC.

This clonotype was found a few times. This chain uses TRBV12-3 or TRBV12-4 with TRBJ1-2; 8 bases line up with TRBD1. The CDR3 is 12 residues long. With 6 bases clipped from V and 8 bases from J, the junction kept 5 bases outside the gene matches. CDR3 DNA: TGTGCCAGCAGGCCACAGGGGGACGGCTACACCTTC. This gives the protein CASRPQGDGYTF.

This clonotype was counted a few times. The gene calls are TRBV20-1 and TRBJ1-4; D not resolved. V gave up 2 bases and J gave up 4 bases, with 8 bases separating them. Germline CDR1 is DFQATT and CDR2 is SNEGSKA (reference sequence). The CDR3 runs 13 residues. Here the CDR3 reads CSARSGNNEKLFF. CDR3 bases: TGCAGTGCTAGATCGGGGAATAATGAAAAACTGTTTTTT.

As for this clonotype: Since a much larger clone is just one base distant, this may be a read error. The chain employs TRBV7-7 and TRBJ2-5, with D possibly called TRBD1 or TRBD2 (5 bases each). The CDR3 length is 16 residues. Germline V CDR1 and CDR2: SSHAT, FNYEAQ (reference sequence). CDR3 coding DNA: TGTGCTAGCCGCCCCTCCCCCGGGACCAGGAGCGAGACCCAGTACTTC. Translated: CASRPSPGTRSETQYF.

The V and J genes are TRBV12-3 or TRBV12-4 and TRBJ2-2; 9 nucleotides match TRBD2. Trimming removed 6 bases from V and 8 bases from J; junction bases left unmatched: 4. The CDR3 loop spans 13 amino acids. As DNA, the CDR3 is TGTGCCAGCAGAGCGGGAGGTGTGGGGGAGCTGTTTTTT. Its translation: CASRAGGVGELFF.

This chain connects TRBV12-5 to TRBJ1-2, with D unresolved. Germline CDR1 is LGHNT and CDR2 is FRNRAP. This CDR3 comprises 12 residues. V was trimmed by 6 bases and J by 4 bases, leaving 9 bases between them. Written as DNA, the CDR3 is TGTGCTAGTGGCCGACCAGTCTATGGCTACACCTTC. It yields the protein CASGRPVYGYTF.

Turning to this clonotype: Given a much more abundant clone one base away, this may be a read error. The rearrangement joins TRBV7-7 to TRBJ2-2; no clear D. This CDR3 region has 15 residues. Germline values: CDR1 SSHAT, CDR2 FNYEAQ (reference sequence). In DNA form, the CDR3 reads TGTGCCGGCAGCTCCGGGCCCGCGAACACCGGGGAGCTGTTTTTT. It encodes CAGSSGPANTGELFF.

This sequence joins TRBV10-3 and TRBJ1-2; 7 positions agree with TRBD1. The CDR3 contains 12 residues. Trimming removed 11 bases from V and 3 bases from J; junction bases left unmatched: 6. In germline, CDR1 is ENHRY, CDR2 SYGVKD. The CDR3 is CALRDSDYGYTF. The CDR3 DNA reads as TGTGCCCTCCGGGACAGCGACTATGGCTACACCTTC.

In its sample, this clonotype was seen a few times. The chain couples TRBV6-6 to TRBJ2-5; 7 bases are a match to TRBD2. CDR1 is MNHNY, CDR2 SVGAGI, per germline (reference sequence). V was pared by 4 bases and J by 5 bases, with 4 bases of the junction left unmatched. The CDR3 has 13 residues. The CDR3 region is CASSWGGWETQYF. The CDR3 nucleotides read TGTGCCAGCAGTTGGGGGGGTTGGGAGACCCAGTACTTC.

V usage is TRBV2 and J usage is TRBJ2-5; D could derive from TRBD1 or TRBD2 (5 bases each). CDR1 is SNHLY, CDR2 FYNNEI, per germline. The CDR3 runs 13 residues. Trimming stripped 6 bases from V and 5 bases from J, with 13 bases between. Here the CDR3 reads CASREEQGETQYF. In DNA, the CDR3 is TGTGCCAGCAGGGAGGAGCAGGGCGAGACCCAGTACTTC. The full variable domain, in which reference TRBV2 and TRBJ2-5 provide the parts outside the CDR3, is EPEVTQTPSHQVTQMGQEVILRCVPISNHLYFYWYRQILGQKVEFLVSFYNNEISEKSEIFDDQFSVERPDGSNFTLKIRSTKLEDSAMYFCASREEQGETQYFGPGTRLLVL.

With regard to this clonotype: Mismatch with germline at one junction end may stem from a read error. The J gene is TRBJ2-7, the V gene TRBV15, with D unresolved. Germline V gene data show CDR1 as LNHNV and CDR2 as YYDKDF (reference sequence). This CDR3 has 15 residues. The CDR3 reads CATSGDFSPLYEQYF. CDR3 nucleotide sequence: TGTGCCACCAGCGGAGATTTTTCCCCGCTATACGAGCAGTACTTC.

The V gene is TRBV20-1, the J gene TRBJ2-5, with D possibly called TRBD1 or TRBD2 (6 bases each). Between the trimmed V and J ends, which lost 3 bases and 4 bases, there was a span of 15 bases. Germline values: CDR1 DFQATT, CDR2 SNEGSKA (reference sequence). The CDR3 loop spans 14 amino acids. CDR3 protein: CSASLRGQVETQYF. For the CDR3, the DNA is TGCAGTGCTAGTCTCCGGGGGCAAGTAGAGACCCAGTACTTC.

Many counts were recorded for this clonotype. V and J are TRBV7-2 and TRBJ2-5; D remains ambiguous. The CDR3 runs to 13 residues. Trimming removed 5 bases at V and 1 base at J, with 8 bases between. Per germline, CDR1 SGHTA and CDR2 FQGNSA. The CDR3 coding sequence is TGTGCCAGCAGCCCCAGTCCCCAAGAGACCCAGTACTTC. It codes for CASSPSPQETQYF.

This clonotype was observed at least ten times. The V and J genes are TRBV12-3 or TRBV12-4 and TRBJ2-7; 8 nucleotides align to TRBD1. J lost 6 bases, V lost 5 bases, and 6 bases had no gene match. The CDR3 loop spans 13 amino acids. CDR3 in amino acids: CASSVDRAGEQYF. The CDR3 region has the DNA TGTGCCAGCAGTGTGGACAGGGCTGGCGAGCAGTACTTC.

This clonotype came up many times. The chain couples TRBV7-2 to TRBJ2-2, with 7 positions matching TRBD1. This CDR3 spans 16 amino acids. Looked up from germline, CDR1 is SGHTA and CDR2 is FQGNSA. V dropped 4 bases and J dropped 5; count of bases not matched to a gene: 10. CDR3 sequence (DNA): TGTGCCAGCAGCTCCGCCCGGACAGGACCTACCGGGGAGCTGTTTTTT. Translating it yields CASSSARTGPTGELFF.

The V call is TRBV2, the J call TRBJ2-5; D ambiguous. Germline V gene lookup returns CDR1 SNHLY and CDR2 FYNNEI. This CDR3 contains 14 residues. V gave up 4 bases and J gave up 5 bases, with 14 bases separating them. In nucleotides, the CDR3 is TGTGCCAGCAGTGGGTGGGCTAGTAGGGAGACCCAGTACTTC. This translates into CASSGWASRETQYF.

This clonotype came up many times. V gene TRBV7-9 combines with J gene TRBJ1-2; D not certain. CDR1 and CDR2 from the germline V gene are SEHNR and FQNEAQ (reference sequence). The V and J ends lost 5 bases and 6 bases respectively, with 19 bases between them. CDR3 length equals 15 residues. The CDR3 coding sequence is TGTGCCAGCAGCCCCGCCCCAGGACTGAAAGATGGCTACACCTTC. Translated: CASSPAPGLKDGYTF.

This clonotype has more than one count but fewer than ten. The chain combines TRBV24-1 with TRBJ2-2, with TRBD2 matching 14 bases. This CDR3 comprises 17 residues. Losses at the gene ends were 4 bases for V and 10 bases for J; bases not matched to a gene: 10. Germline V gives CDR1 KGHDR, CDR2 SFDVKD. CDR3 sequence (DNA): TGTGCCACCAGTGACTCGGGACTAGCGGGAGCTCTTGAGGAGCTGTTTTTT. This gives the protein CATSDSGLAGALEELFF.

This chain connects TRBV10-3 to TRBJ2-7; TRBD1 aligns across 8 bases. The CDR3 totals 15 residues. Per the germline V gene, CDR1 is ENHRY and CDR2 is SYGVKD. The junction had 9 bases not matched to a gene; V was cut back by 5 bases and J by 3 bases. The DNA for the CDR3 is TGTGCCATCAGTTCCTTATCGACAGGGGACTACGAGCAGTACTTC. Translation: CAISSLSTGDYEQYF.

The chain recombines TRBV9 with TRBJ2-7; 8 positions match TRBD2. Germline loops: CDR1 SGDLS, CDR2 YYNGEE. This CDR3 comprises 14 residues. V was pared by 6 bases and J by 1 base, with 6 bases of the junction left unmatched. In DNA, the CDR3 is TGTGCCAGCACCCCGGGAGGGGAATCCTACGAGCAGTACTTC. This gives the protein CASTPGGESYEQYF.

This clonotype was found a few times. The chain has TRBV7-9 and TRBJ2-5, with TRBD2 matching 7 bases. The ends lost 5 bases at V and 5 bases at J; junction bases unmatched: 5. CDR1 is SEHNR, CDR2 FQNEAQ, per germline (reference sequence). This CDR3 has 13 amino acids. In DNA, the CDR3 is TGTGCCAGCAGCCCCACTAGCGATGAGACCCAGTACTTC. Protein: CASSPTSDETQYF. The full variable domain, rest sourced from reference TRBV7-9 and TRBJ2-5, is DTGVSQNPRHKITKRGQNVTFRCDPISEHNRLYWYRQTLGQGPEFLTYFQNEAQLEKSRLLSDRFSAERPKGSFSTLEIQRTEQGDSAMYLCASSPTSDETQYFGPGTRLLVL.

The V call is TRBV9, the J call TRBJ1-5; D is unclear. This CDR3 is built from 18 residues. Germline lookup yields CDR1 SGDLS and CDR2 YYNGEE. V lost 2 bases and J lost 0, with 18 bases in between. CDR3 bases: TGTGCCAGCAGCGTCGGGCCAATTATATACCATAGCAATCAGCCCCAGCATTTT. This encodes CASSVGPIIYHSNQPQHF. The full variable domain, completed using reference TRBV9 and TRBJ1-5, is DSGVTQTPKHLITATGQRVTLRCSPRSGDLSVYWYQQSLDQGLQFLIQYYNGEERAKGNILERFSAQQFPDLHSELNLSSLELGDSALYFCASSVGPIIYHSNQPQHFGDGTRLSIL.

This sequence joins TRBV2 and TRBJ1-4, with D perhaps matching TRBD1 (5 bases). Germline-derived CDR1 and CDR2 are SNHLY and FYNNEI. The V end was cut by 3 bases, the J end by 3 bases, with 11 bases between. The CDR3 has 15 amino acids. The chain's CDR3 is CASSEGRLSNEKLFF. CDR3 nucleotides: TGTGCCAGCAGTGAGGGACGGTTGTCTAATGAAAAACTGTTTTTT.

This clonotype was detected only once. The rearrangement uses TRBV6-9 and TRBJ1-2; D remains ambiguous. V was pared by 3 bases and J by 7 bases, with 18 bases between. Germline loops: CDR1 MNHGY, CDR2 SVAAGI. This CDR3 is 15 amino acids long. CDR3 in amino acids: CASSYSNIGSGGYTF. CDR3 in DNA: TGTGCCAGCAGTTACTCGAATATCGGGTCGGGTGGCTACACCTTC.